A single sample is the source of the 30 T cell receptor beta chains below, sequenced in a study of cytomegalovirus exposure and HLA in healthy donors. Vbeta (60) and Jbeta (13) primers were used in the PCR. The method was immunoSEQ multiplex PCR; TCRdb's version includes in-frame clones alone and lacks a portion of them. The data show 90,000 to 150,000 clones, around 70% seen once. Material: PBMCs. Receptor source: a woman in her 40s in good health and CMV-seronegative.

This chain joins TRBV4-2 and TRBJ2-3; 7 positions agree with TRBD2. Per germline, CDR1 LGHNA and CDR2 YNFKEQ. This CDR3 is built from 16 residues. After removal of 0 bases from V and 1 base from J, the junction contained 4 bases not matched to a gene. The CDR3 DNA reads TGTGCCAGCAGCCAAGAGTTACGGGGGGGCACAGATACGCAGTATTTT. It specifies CASSQELRGGTDTQYF.

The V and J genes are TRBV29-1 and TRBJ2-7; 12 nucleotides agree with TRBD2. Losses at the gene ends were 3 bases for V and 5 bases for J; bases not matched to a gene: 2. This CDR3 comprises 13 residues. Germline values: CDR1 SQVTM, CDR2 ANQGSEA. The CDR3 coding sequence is TGCAGCGTTGACGCTAGCGGGGGGGACGAGCAGTACTTC. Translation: CSVDASGGDEQYF.

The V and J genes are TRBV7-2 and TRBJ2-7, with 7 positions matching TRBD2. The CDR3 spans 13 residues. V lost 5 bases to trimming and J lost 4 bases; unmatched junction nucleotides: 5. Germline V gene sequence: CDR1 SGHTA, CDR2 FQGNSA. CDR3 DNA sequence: TGTGCCAGCAGCCTCGGGGGGAAGTACGAGCAGTACTTC. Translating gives CASSLGGKYEQYF.

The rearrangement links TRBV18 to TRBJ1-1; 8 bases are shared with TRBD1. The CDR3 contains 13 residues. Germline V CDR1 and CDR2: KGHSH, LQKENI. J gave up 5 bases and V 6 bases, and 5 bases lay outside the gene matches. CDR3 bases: TGTGCCAGCTCGACAGGGGATTCGACTGAAGCTTTCTTT. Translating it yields CASSTGDSTEAFF.

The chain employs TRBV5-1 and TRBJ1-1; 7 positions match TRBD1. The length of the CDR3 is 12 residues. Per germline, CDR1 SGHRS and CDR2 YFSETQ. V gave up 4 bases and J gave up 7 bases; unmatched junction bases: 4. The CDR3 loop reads CASSRSGGEAFF. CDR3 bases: TGCGCCAGCAGCAGGTCAGGGGGTGAAGCTTTCTTT.

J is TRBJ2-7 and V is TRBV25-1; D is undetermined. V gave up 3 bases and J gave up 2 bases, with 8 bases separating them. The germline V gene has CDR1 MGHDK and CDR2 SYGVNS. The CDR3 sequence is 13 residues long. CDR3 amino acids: CASSERSPYEQYF. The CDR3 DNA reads TGTGCCAGCAGTGAGAGATCACCCTACGAGCAGTACTTC.

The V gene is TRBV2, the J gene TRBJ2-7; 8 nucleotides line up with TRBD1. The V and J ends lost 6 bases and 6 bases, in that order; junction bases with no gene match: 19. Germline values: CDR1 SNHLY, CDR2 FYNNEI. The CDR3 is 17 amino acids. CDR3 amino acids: CASRAPDWDRRSREQYF. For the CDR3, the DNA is TGTGCCAGCAGGGCCCCCGACTGGGACAGGAGGTCCCGCGAGCAGTACTTC.

CDR3: CASSSRGYNEQFF. For the CDR3, the DNA is TGTGCCAGTAGTTCCCGAGGGTACAATGAGCAGTTCTTC. The V call is TRBV19, the J call TRBJ2-1; possible D gene TRBD2, 5 bases. V was shortened by 5 bases and J by 4 bases, with 9 bases between the two germline ends. The CDR3 is 13 amino acids. Per the germline V gene, CDR1 is LNHDA and CDR2 is SQIVND (reference sequence).

The CDR3 nucleotides are TGTGCCAGCAGTTACGGGGGACTAGCATTTGAGCAGTTCTTC. The encoded protein is CASSYGGLAFEQFF. V gene TRBV6-6 combines with J gene TRBJ2-1; 9 nucleotides line up with TRBD2. This CDR3 region has 14 residues. V dropped 2 bases and J dropped 9; count of bases not matched to a gene: 5. Germline lookup yields CDR1 MNHNY and CDR2 SVGAGI (reference sequence).

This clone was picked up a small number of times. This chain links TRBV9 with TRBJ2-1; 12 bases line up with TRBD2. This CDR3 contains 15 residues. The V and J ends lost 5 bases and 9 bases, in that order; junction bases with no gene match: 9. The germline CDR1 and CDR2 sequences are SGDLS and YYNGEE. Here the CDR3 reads CASRNSTSGSAEQFF. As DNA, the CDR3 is TGTGCCAGCAGGAACTCGACTAGCGGGAGTGCTGAGCAGTTCTTC.

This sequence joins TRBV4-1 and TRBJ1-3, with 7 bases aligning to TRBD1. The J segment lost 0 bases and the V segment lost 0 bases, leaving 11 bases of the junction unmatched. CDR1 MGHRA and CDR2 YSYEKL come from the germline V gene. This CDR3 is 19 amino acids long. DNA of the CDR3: TGCGCCAGCAGCCAAGATCTAGTCAGGGGGGCAAGCTCTGGAAACACCATATATTTT. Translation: CASSQDLVRGASSGNTIYF.

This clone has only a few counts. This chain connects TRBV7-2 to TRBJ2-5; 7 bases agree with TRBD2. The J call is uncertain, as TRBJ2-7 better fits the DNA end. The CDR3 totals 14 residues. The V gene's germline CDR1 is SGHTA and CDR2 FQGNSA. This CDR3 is CASSGTGGYYEQYF. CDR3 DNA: TGTGCCAGCAGCGGGACCGGGGGGTACTACGAGCAGTACTTC.

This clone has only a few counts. The CDR3 sequence is CASSDTGTQTGTAQHF. The CDR3 coding sequence is TGTGCCAGCAGTGACACCGGGACACAGACCGGTACCGCCCAGCATTTT. This rearrangement joins TRBV6-1 to TRBJ1-5; maybe TRBD1 (6 bases). From germline, CDR1 is MNHNS and CDR2 SASEGT. The CDR3 loop spans 16 amino acids. V dropped 3 bases and J dropped 11 bases, with 23 bases sitting between them.

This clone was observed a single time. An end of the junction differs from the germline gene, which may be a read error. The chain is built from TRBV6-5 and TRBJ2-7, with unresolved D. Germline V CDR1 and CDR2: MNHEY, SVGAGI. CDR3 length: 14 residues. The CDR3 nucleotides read TGTGCCAGCAGTTACGGCGGCATCTCCTACGAGCAGCACTTC. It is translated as CASSYGGISYEQHF.

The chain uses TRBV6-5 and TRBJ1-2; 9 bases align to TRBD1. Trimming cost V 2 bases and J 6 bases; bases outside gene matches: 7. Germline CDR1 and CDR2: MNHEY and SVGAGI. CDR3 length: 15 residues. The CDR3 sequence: CASSYVGQGINGYTF. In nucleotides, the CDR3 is TGTGCCAGCAGTTACGTGGGACAGGGAATTAATGGCTACACCTTC.

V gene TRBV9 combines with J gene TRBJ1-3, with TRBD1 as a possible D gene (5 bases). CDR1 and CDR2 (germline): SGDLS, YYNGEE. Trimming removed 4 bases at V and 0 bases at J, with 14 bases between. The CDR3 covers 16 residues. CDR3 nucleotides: TGTGCCAGCAGCTTCGCGGGGGGAAGCTCTGGAAACACCATATATTTT. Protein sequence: CASSFAGGSSGNTIYF.

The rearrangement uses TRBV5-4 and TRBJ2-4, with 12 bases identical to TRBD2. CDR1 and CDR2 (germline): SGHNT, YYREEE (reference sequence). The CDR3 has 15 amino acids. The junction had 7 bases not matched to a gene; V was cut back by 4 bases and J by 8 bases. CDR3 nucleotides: TGTGCCAGCAGCGATCCGACTAGCGGGAGTGACATTCAGTACTTC. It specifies CASSDPTSGSDIQYF.

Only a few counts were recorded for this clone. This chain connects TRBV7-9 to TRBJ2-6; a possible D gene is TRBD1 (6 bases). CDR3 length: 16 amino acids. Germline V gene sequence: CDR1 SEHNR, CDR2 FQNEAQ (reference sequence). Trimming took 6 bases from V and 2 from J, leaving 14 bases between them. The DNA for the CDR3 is TGTGCCAGCAGTCAGACCTACAGGGCTGGGGCCAACGTCCTGACTTTC. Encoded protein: CASSQTYRAGANVLTF.

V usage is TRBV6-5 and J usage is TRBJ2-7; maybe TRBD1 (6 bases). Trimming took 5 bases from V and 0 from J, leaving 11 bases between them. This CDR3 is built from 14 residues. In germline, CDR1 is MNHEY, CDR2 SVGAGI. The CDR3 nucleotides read TGTGCCAGCAGTGGACAGTTAAACTCCTACGAGCAGTACTTC. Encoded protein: CASSGQLNSYEQYF.

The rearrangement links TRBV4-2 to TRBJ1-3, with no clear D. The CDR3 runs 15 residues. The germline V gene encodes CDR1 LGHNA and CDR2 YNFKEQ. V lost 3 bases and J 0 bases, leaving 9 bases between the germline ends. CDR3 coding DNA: TGTGCCAGCAGCCAGCTTAGGAGCTCTGGAAACACCATATATTTT. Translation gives CASSQLRSSGNTIYF.

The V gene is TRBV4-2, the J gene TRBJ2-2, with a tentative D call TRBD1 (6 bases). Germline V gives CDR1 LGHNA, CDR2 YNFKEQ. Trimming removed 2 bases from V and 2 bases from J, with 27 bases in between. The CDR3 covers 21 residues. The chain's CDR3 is CASSQIRKLRQGGTNTGELFF. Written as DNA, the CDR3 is TGTGCCAGCAGCCAAATCCGTAAACTTAGACAAGGGGGTACTAACACCGGGGAGCTGTTTTTT.

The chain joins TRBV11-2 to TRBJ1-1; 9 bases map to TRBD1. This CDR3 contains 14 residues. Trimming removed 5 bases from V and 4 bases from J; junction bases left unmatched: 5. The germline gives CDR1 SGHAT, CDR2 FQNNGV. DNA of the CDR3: TGTGCCAGCAGCCGGGACAGGGTTCGCACTGAAGCTTTCTTT. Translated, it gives CASSRDRVRTEAFF.

The chain's CDR3 is CASSPYGQDYGYTF. In DNA form, the CDR3 reads TGTGCCAGCAGCCCATACGGACAGGATTATGGCTACACCTTC. The chain uses TRBV7-2 and TRBJ1-2, with TRBD1 matching 7 bases. The length of the CDR3 is 14 residues. The germline V gene has CDR1 SGHTA and CDR2 FQGNSA. V dropped 5 bases and J dropped 5; count of bases not matched to a gene: 8.

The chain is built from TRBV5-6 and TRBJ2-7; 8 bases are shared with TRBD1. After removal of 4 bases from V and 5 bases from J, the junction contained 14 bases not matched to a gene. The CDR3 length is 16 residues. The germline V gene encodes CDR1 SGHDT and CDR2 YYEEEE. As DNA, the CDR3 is TGTGCCAGCAGCCGAACTTACTCAGGGGGCTCGGACGAGCAGTACTTC. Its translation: CASSRTYSGGSDEQYF.

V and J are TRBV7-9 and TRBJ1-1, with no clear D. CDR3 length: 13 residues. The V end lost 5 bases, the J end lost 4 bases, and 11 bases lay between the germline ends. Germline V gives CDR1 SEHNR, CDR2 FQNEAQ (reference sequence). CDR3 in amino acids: CASSPTRITEAFF. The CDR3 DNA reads TGTGCCAGCAGCCCGACCAGGATCACTGAAGCTTTCTTT.

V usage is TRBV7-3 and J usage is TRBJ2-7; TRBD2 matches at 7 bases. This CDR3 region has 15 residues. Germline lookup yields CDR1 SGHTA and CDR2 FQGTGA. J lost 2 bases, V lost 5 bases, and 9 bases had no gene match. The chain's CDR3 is CASSPGLAVAYEQYF. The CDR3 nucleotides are TGTGCCAGCAGCCCCGGGCTAGCGGTTGCCTACGAGCAGTACTTC.

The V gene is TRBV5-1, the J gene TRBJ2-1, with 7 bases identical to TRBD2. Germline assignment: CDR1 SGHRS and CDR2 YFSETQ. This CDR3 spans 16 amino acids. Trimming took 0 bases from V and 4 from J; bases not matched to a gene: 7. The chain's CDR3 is CASSLGRESTYNEQFF. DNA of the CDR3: TGCGCCAGCAGCTTGGGGCGGGAGAGCACTTACAATGAGCAGTTCTTC.

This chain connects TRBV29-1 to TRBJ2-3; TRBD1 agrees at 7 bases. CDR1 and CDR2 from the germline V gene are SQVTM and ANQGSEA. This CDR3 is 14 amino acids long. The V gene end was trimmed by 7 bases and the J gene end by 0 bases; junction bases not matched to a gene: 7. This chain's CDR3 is CSATPGQSTDTQYF. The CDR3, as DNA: TGCAGCGCCACACCGGGACAGAGCACAGATACGCAGTATTTT.

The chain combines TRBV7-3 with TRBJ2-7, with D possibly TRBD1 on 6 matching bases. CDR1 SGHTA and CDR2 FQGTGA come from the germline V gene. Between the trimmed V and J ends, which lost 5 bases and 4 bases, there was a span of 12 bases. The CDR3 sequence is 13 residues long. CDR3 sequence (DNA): TGTGCCAGCAGCCTCAACAGGGATTACGAGCAGTACTTC. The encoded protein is CASSLNRDYEQYF.

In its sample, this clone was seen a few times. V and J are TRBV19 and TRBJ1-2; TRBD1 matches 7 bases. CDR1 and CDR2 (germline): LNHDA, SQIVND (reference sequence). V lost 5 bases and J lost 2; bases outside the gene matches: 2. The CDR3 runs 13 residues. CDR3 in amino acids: CASSRDRNYGYTF. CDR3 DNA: TGTGCCAGTAGTCGGGACAGAAACTATGGCTACACCTTC.